This TCR beta chain was identified during a study of blood T cell repertoires in COVID-19. Per the germline V gene, CDR1 is MNHEY and CDR2 is SVGAGI. There are 14 residues in the CDR3. With V trimmed by 6 bases and J by 1 base, 5 bases remained unmatched. Study processing details: For nucleated cells, counts were estimated from reference gene primer amplification. Assay used: immunoSEQ multiplex PCR; TCRdb lists only in-frame clones, some missing. V, J and clone size are those of that table, while D and trimming were read from the DNA. In the table there are some 150,000 clones, 86% of which are singletons.

Sequencing used peripheral blood. The receptor comes from a man aged 70-80 years with acute or convalescent COVID-19. The V gene is TRBV6-5, the J gene TRBJ1-1; 7 positions agree with TRBD1. CDR3 amino acids: CASRVGGGNTEAFF. The CDR3 DNA reads TGTGCCAGCAGGGTAGGGGGCGGGAACACTGAAGCTTTCTTT.